These 18 T cell receptor beta chains originate from one sample sequenced in a study of T cell responses to AZD1222 COVID-19 vaccine. Clones were sequenced by immunoSEQ multiplex PCR, and TCRdb holds only the in-frame ones, with some missing. The sample holds about 170,000 clones, around 88% seen once. Sample: peripheral blood, taken 28 days after the second AZD1222 dose. These receptors all stem from an adult who received the AZD1222 COVID-19 vaccine.

This rearrangement joins TRBV7-9 to TRBJ2-5; D unclear. Germline CDR1 is SEHNR and CDR2 is FQNEAQ (reference sequence). CDR3 size: 13 residues. The ends were cut back, 3 bases at V and 0 bases at J, with 5 bases in the middle. The CDR3 protein is CASSLQDQETQYF. The CDR3 DNA is TGTGCCAGCAGCTTGCAGGACCAAGAGACCCAGTACTTC.

The gene calls are TRBV19 and TRBJ2-1; a weak D match, TRBD2 (5 bases). The germline CDR1 and CDR2 sequences are LNHDA and SQIVND (reference sequence). Trimming removed 7 bases at V and 13 bases at J, with 17 bases between. The CDR3 consists of 12 residues. CDR3 protein: CASNSGLNRQFF. In nucleotides, the CDR3 is TGTGCCAGTAACTCAGGACTGAACCGACAGTTCTTC.

The V call is TRBV2, the J call TRBJ2-7, with 8 bases lining up with TRBD1. Germline CDR1 SNHLY, CDR2 FYNNEI. The CDR3 has 16 residues. V lost 6 bases to trimming and J lost 0 bases; unmatched junction nucleotides: 10. The CDR3 coding sequence is TGTGCCAGCAGAACCCCGGGACAGGTGAGCTCCTACGAGCAGTACTTC. This gives the protein CASRTPGQVSSYEQYF.

The genes are TRBV6-2 or TRBV6-3 and TRBJ2-2; no definite D call. Trimming took 6 bases from V and 7 from J, leaving 3 bases between them. The CDR3 loop spans 10 amino acids. The V gene's germline CDR1 is MNHEY and CDR2 SVGEGT. CDR3 DNA sequence: TGTGCCAGCAGCCACGGGGAGCTGTTTTTT. Its translation: CASSHGELFF.

The rearrangement joins TRBV9 to TRBJ1-3; a weak D match, TRBD1 (5 bases). Germline V gene data show CDR1 as SGDLS and CDR2 as YYNGEE. This CDR3 has 13 amino acids. V lost 3 bases and J 4 bases, leaving 8 bases between the germline ends. CDR3 sequence reads: CASSEGSGNTIYF. As DNA, the CDR3 is TGTGCCAGCAGCGAGGGGTCCGGAAACACCATATATTTT.

In DNA, the CDR3 is TGTGCCAGCAGTTTACAGGGCACAAACTACGAGCAGTACTTC. This codes for CASSLQGTNYEQYF. V gene TRBV27 combines with J gene TRBJ2-7, with a tentative D call TRBD1 (5 bases). Trimming pared 2 bases from V and 3 bases from J, leaving 11 bases between. The CDR3 totals 14 residues. Germline CDR1 reads MNHEY; CDR2 reads SMNVEV (reference sequence).

The count of this clone is one. The chain couples TRBV2 to TRBJ1-5; D is uncertain. V was shortened by 4 bases and J by 0 bases, with 19 bases between the two germline ends. The CDR3 runs 18 residues. The germline CDR1 and CDR2 sequences are SNHLY and FYNNEI. DNA of the CDR3: TGTGCCAGCAGTGTCTCAGGCCCTCACCTTTATAGCAATCAGCCCCAGCATTTT. It specifies CASSVSGPHLYSNQPQHF.

This chain connects TRBV4-2 to TRBJ2-7, with 7 bases matching TRBD1. The germline V gene has CDR1 LGHNA and CDR2 YNFKEQ. V was pared by 2 bases and J by 6 bases, with 13 bases of the junction left unmatched. The CDR3 consists of 16 residues. The CDR3 loop is CASSQFSRGLVLEQYF. The CDR3 DNA follows: TGTGCCAGCAGCCAATTTAGTAGGGGGCTAGTTCTCGAGCAGTACTTC.

This clone was seen only a few times. The CDR3 DNA sequence: TGCAGCGTGAGGAAAGGGCCATCCCTTCGTGGCTACACCTTC. It specifies CSVRKGPSLRGYTF. The J gene is TRBJ1-2, the V gene TRBV29-1; D gene unclear. Germline V gene sequence: CDR1 SQVTM, CDR2 ANQGSEA. This CDR3 spans 14 amino acids. Trimming took 6 bases from V and 7 from J, leaving 21 bases between them.

This chain uses TRBV5-5 with TRBJ2-2, with unresolved D. CDR3 length equals 13 residues. V was trimmed by 4 bases and J by 3 bases, leaving 7 bases between them. Germline assignment: CDR1 SGHKS and CDR2 YYEKEE (reference sequence). The CDR3 DNA reads TGTGCCAGCAGCCTGGTGGACACCGGGGAGCTGTTTTTT. Translating gives CASSLVDTGELFF.

The rearrangement joins TRBV4-3 to TRBJ1-2, with D possibly matching TRBD1 (5 bases). Trimming cost V 4 bases and J 4 bases, with 10 bases left between them. Germline CDR1 reads LGHNA; CDR2 reads YSLEER. This CDR3 region has 13 residues. The CDR3 protein is CASSLGGGYGYTF. For the CDR3, the DNA is TGCGCCAGCAGCCTCGGGGGGGGCTATGGCTACACCTTC.

The rearrangement joins TRBV3-1 (or the pseudogene TRBV3-2) to TRBJ1-2; D not certain. Germline V gene sequence: CDR1 LGHDT, CDR2 YNNKEL (reference sequence). This CDR3 is 14 amino acids long. Between the trimmed V and J ends, which lost 1 base and 8 bases, there was a span of 14 bases. CDR3: CASSQASLVGGYTF. The CDR3, as DNA: TGTGCCAGCAGCCAAGCATCCCTCGTGGGGGGCTACACCTTC.

The rearrangement joins TRBV6-5 to TRBJ1-1; D may be TRBD1 (6 bases). Trimming took 7 bases from V and 7 from J, leaving 16 bases between them. From germline, CDR1 is MNHEY and CDR2 SVGAGI. The CDR3 loop spans 13 amino acids. The CDR3 reads CASTSGRGNEAFF. DNA for the CDR3: TGTGCCAGCACTTCCGGCAGGGGAAATGAAGCTTTCTTT.

The genes are TRBV6-5 and TRBJ1-2; 8 bases are shared with TRBD1. Germline trimming cut 8 bases from V and 5 bases from J; bases unmatched to any gene: 7. The CDR3 totals 13 residues. CDR1 MNHEY and CDR2 SVGAGI come from the germline V gene. The CDR3: CASRPDRDYGYTF. CDR3 coding DNA: TGTGCCAGCCGGCCGGACAGGGATTATGGCTACACCTTC.

The J gene is TRBJ1-4, the V gene TRBV7-2, with D hard to call. V dropped 4 bases and J dropped 11 bases, with 26 bases sitting between them. The CDR3 totals 17 residues. Germline CDR1 is SGHTA and CDR2 is FQGNSA. The CDR3 loop reads CASSSAYLVNDLVKLFF. The CDR3 DNA follows: TGTGCCAGCAGCTCTGCCTATTTAGTGAATGATTTGGTGAAACTGTTTTTT.

This rearrangement joins TRBV6-5 to TRBJ2-2; D is unresolved. Germline-derived CDR1 and CDR2 are MNHEY and SVGAGI. V lost 4 bases and J 8 bases, leaving 11 bases between the germline ends. CDR3 length equals 13 residues. This CDR3 is CASSSPRVGELFF. The CDR3 region has the DNA TGTGCCAGCAGTTCCCCTAGAGTAGGGGAGCTGTTTTTT.

In its sample, this clone was seen once. The chain couples TRBV6-5 to TRBJ2-5, with D perhaps matching TRBD2 (6 bases). Germline V gives CDR1 MNHEY, CDR2 SVGAGI. V shed 6 bases and J shed 4 bases, with 15 bases lying between them. This CDR3 region has 14 residues. CDR3 region: CASRTPGGVETQYF. As DNA, the CDR3 is TGTGCCAGCAGGACTCCCGGAGGGGTAGAGACCCAGTACTTC.

The chain recombines TRBV19 with TRBJ2-5, with D unclear. The CDR3 is 10 residues long. V shed 9 bases and J shed 2 bases, with 4 bases lying between them. The germline V gene has CDR1 LNHDA and CDR2 SQIVND (reference sequence). The CDR3 sequence: CASGQETQYF. Written as DNA, the CDR3 is TGTGCCAGCGGACAAGAGACCCAGTACTTC.